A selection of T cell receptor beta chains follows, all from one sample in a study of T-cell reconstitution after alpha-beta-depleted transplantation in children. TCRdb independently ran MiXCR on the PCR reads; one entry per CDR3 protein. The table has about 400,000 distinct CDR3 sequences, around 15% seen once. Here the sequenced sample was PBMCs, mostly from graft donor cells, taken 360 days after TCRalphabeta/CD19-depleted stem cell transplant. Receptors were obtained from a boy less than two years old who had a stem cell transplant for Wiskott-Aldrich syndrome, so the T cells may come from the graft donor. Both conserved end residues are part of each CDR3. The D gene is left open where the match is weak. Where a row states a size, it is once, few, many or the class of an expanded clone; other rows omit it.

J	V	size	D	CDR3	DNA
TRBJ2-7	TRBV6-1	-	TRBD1	CASRTPQRGLLTYEQYF	TGTGCCAGCAGAACCCCGCAGAGGGGGCTGTTGACATACGAGCAGTACTTC
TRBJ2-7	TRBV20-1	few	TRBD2	CSAGGTSGDEQYF	TGCAGTGCCGGAGGGACTAGCGGGGACGAGCAGTACTTC
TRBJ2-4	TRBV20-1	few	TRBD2	CSARGLKLGGSGRITAKNIQYF	TGCAGTGCTAGAGGCCTTAAGTTGGGAGGGAGCGGGAGAATTACAGCCAAAAACATTCAGTACTTC
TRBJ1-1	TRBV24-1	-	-	CATTGGHGNTEAFF	TGTGCCACCACCGGAGGGCATGGGAACACTGAAGCTTTCTTT
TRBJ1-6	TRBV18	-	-	CASSPGNSPLHF	TGTGCCAGCTCACCAGGGAATTCACCCCTCCACTTT
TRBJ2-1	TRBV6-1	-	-	CASSPRVWGLSPNEQFF	TGTGCCAGCAGTCCACGTGTTTGGGGTCTGTCCCCCAATGAGCAGTTCTTC
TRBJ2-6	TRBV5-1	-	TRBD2	CASTSGGTSGANVLTF	TGCGCCAGCACTAGCGGGGGGACCTCTGGGGCCAACGTCCTGACTTTC
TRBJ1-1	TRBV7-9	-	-	CASSLSTGTSEAFF	TGTGCCAGCAGCCTCAGCACCGGGACTTCTGAAGCTTTCTTT
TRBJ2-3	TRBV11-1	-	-	CASSLSAAWSTDTQYF	TGTGCCAGCAGCTTATCGGCCGCGTGGAGCACAGATACGCAGTATTTT
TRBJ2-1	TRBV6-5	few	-	CASSWRGGEQFF	TGTGCCAGCAGTTGGAGGGGAGGTGAGCAGTTCTTC
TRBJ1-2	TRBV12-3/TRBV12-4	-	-	CASSLRQSMFYTF	TGTGCCAGCAGTTTGAGGCAGTCTATGTTCTACACCTTC
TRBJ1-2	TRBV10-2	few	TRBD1	CASSVGTGNIYGYTF	TGCGCCAGCAGTGTCGGGACAGGGAATATCTATGGCTACACCTTC
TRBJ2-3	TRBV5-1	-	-	CASSSSGLSTDTQYF	TGCGCCAGCAGCTCCAGCGGACTTAGCACAGATACGCAGTATTTT
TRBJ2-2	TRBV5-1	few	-	CASSLLDSPNTGELFF	TGCGCCAGCAGTTTGCTGGACAGCCCGAACACCGGGGAGCTGTTTTTT
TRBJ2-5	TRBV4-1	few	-	CASSRGTPETQYF	TGCGCCAGCAGCCGAGGAACTCCTGAGACCCAGTACTTC
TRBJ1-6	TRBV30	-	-	CAWSRGDSPLHF	TGTGCCTGGAGTAGGGGGGATTCACCCCTCCACTTT
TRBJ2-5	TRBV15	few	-	CATSREGLGETQYF	TGTGCCACCAGCAGGGAAGGCCTCGGGGAGACCCAGTACTTC
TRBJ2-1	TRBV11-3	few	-	CASMDTHNEQFF	TGTGCCAGCATGGACACCCACAATGAGCAGTTCTTC
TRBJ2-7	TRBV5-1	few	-	CASSLGGASSEQYF	TGCGCCAGCAGCTTGGGGGGCGCAAGCAGCGAGCAGTACTTC
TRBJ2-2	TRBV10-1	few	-	CASSGTTSHGVGKLFF	TGCGCCAGCAGTGGAACTACTAGCCACGGAGTTGGGAAGCTGTTTTTT
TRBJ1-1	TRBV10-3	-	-	CAISPRTGIMNTEAFF	TGTGCCATCAGCCCAAGGACGGGGATCATGAACACTGAAGCTTTCTTT
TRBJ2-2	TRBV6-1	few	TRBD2	CASSALAGANTGELFF	TGTGCCAGCAGTGCCCTAGCGGGGGCGAACACCGGGGAGCTGTTTTTT
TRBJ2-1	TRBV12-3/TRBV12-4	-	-	CASRLTGFFEQFF	TGTGCCAGCAGACTAACAGGATTTTTTGAGCAGTTCTTC
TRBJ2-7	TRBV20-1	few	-	CSASTWTGGYF	TGCAGTGCTAGTACCTGGACCGGCGGGTACTTC
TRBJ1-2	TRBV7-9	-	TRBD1	CASSSGQDIYGYTF	TGTGCCAGCAGCTCCGGACAGGATATCTATGGCTACACCTTC
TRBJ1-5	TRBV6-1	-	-	CASSPMVSSPQHF	TGTGCCAGCAGTCCTATGGTTTCGTCGCCCCAGCATTTT
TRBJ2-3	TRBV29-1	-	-	CSVVGTFRTDTQYF	TGCAGCGTTGTGGGAACCTTCCGCACAGATACGCAGTATTTT
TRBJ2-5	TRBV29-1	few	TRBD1	CSVEAGGLETQYF	TGCAGCGTTGAGGCAGGGGGCTTGGAGACCCAGTACTTC
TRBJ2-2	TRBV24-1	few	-	CATSGIYGELFF	TGTGCCACCAGTGGGATCTACGGGGAGCTGTTTTTT
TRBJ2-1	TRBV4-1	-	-	CASSQDPDDSRLQFF	TGCGCCAGCAGCCAAGACCCCGACGACAGTAGGCTTCAGTTCTTC
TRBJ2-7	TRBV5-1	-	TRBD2	CASSLGTSGVSFSSYEQYF	TGCGCCAGCAGCTTGGGGACTAGCGGCGTCTCTTTCTCCTCCTACGAGCAGTACTTC
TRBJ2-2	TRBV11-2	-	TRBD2	CASSVGLALNTGELFF	TGTGCCAGCAGCGTCGGACTAGCGTTGAACACCGGGGAGCTGTTTTTT
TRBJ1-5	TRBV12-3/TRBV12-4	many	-	CASSFWGYNQPQHF	TGTGCCAGCAGTTTCTGGGGGTACAATCAGCCCCAGCATTTT
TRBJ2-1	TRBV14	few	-	CASSQGSFSYNEQFF	TGTGCCAGCAGTCAGGGCTCCTTCTCCTACAATGAGCAGTTCTTC
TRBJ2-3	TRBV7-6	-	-	CASSLSYGGGTDTQYF	TGTGCCAGCAGCCTCTCTTACGGGGGAGGCACAGATACGCAGTATTTT
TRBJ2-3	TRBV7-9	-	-	CASSLGQVTDTQYF	TGTGCCAGCAGCTTAGGACAGGTCACAGATACGCAGTATTTT
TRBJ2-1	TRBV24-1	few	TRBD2	CATSDHRRQREGLVSSLNEQFF	TGTGCCACCAGTGATCATCGGCGGCAGCGGGAGGGCTTAGTATCTAGTCTCAATGAGCAGTTCTTC
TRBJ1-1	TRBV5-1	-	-	CASSFNKGNTEAFF	TGCGCCAGCAGCTTTAACAAAGGGAACACTGAAGCTTTCTTT
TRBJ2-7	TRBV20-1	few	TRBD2	CSARNSGSGGGEQYF	TGCAGTGCTAGGAATAGCGGGAGCGGGGGTGGGGAGCAGTACTTC
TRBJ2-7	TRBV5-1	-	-	CASSLLGYGEQYF	TGCGCCAGCAGCTTGTTGGGGTACGGCGAGCAGTACTTC
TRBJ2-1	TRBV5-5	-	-	CASSLGLAWNEQFF	TGTGCCAGCAGCTTGGGGTTAGCATGGAATGAGCAGTTCTTC
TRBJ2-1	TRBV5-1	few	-	CASSFGGTAYNEQFF	TGCGCCAGCAGCTTTGGGGGGACAGCCTACAATGAGCAGTTCTTC
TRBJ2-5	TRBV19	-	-	CASSRLGGRQETQYF	TGTGCCAGTAGTCGTCTCGGGGGCAGACAAGAGACCCAGTACTTC
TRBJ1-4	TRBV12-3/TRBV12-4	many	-	CASSRGQPEKLFF	TGTGCCAGCAGCCGTGGACAGCCCGAAAAACTGTTTTTT
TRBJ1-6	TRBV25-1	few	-	CASSEGDSPLHF	TGTGCCAGCAGCGAGGGGGATTCACCCCTCCACTTT
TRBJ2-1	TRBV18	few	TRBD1	CASSPVRGPEQFF	TGTGCCAGCTCACCAGTCAGGGGGCCTGAGCAGTTCTTC
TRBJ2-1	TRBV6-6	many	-	CASRERNEQFF	TGTGCCAGCAGGGAGCGAAATGAGCAGTTCTTC
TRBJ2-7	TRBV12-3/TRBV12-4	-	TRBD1	CASSRQGVRLSEQYF	TGTGCCAGCAGCCGACAGGGAGTACGGCTGAGCGAGCAGTACTTC
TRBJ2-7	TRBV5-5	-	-	CASSRDPYEQYF	TGTGCCAGCAGTCGGGACCCCTACGAGCAGTACTTC
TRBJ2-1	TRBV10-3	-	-	CAISDGSLGGNEQFF	TGTGCCATCAGTGATGGGTCCCTGGGGGGCAATGAGCAGTTCTTC
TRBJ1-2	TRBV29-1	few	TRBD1	CSVRGTGNGYTF	TGCAGCGTTCGCGGGACAGGGAACGGCTACACCTTC
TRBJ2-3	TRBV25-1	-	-	CASSRLDLSDTQYF	TGTGCCAGCAGCAGGTTGGACTTATCAGATACGCAGTATTTT
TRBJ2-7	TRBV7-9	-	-	CASTTAWEQYF	TGTGCCAGCACCACCGCATGGGAGCAGTACTTC
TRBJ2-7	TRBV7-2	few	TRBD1	CASSLDRGLGEQYF	TGTGCCAGCAGCTTAGACAGGGGTCTCGGGGAGCAGTACTTC
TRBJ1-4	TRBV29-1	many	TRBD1	CSVEDGTGKETNEKLFF	TGCAGCGTTGAAGATGGGACAGGGAAGGAAACTAATGAAAAACTGTTTTTT
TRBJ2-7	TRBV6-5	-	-	CASSPQGGIKEQYF	TGTGCCAGCAGTCCACAGGGGGGGATAAAAGAGCAGTACTTC
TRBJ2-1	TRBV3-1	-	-	CASSQTDRAGYNEQFF	TGTGCCAGCAGCCAAACTGATAGGGCAGGGTACAATGAGCAGTTCTTC
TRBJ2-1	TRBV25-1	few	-	CASSWSEGYNEQFF	TGTGCCAGCAGTTGGTCAGAGGGGTACAATGAGCAGTTCTTC
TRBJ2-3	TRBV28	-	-	CASSLFAAAWYTDTQYF	TGTGCCAGCAGTTTATTCGCGGCAGCATGGTACACAGATACGCAGTATTTT